The 21 T cell receptor beta chains in this list originate from one sample, sequenced in a study of cytomegalovirus exposure and HLA in healthy donors. The primer mix had 60 Vbeta and 13 Jbeta primers. TCRdb's copy holds only in-frame clones and misses some; the assay was immunoSEQ multiplex PCR. The profile shows roughly 100,000 clones, approximately 64% of them singletons. Specimen: PBMCs. Receptor source: a human donor in good health.

The chain combines TRBV5-1 with TRBJ2-1; TRBD1 is a possible D gene (6 bases). V gave up 0 bases and J gave up 7 bases, with 20 bases separating them. CDR3 size: 17 residues. Germline CDR1 SGHRS, CDR2 YFSETQ. CDR3 DNA sequence: TGCGCCAGCAGCTTGGACAACAGGGTACCGCTTAAAAATGAGCAGTTCTTC. Amino acids: CASSLDNRVPLKNEQFF.

The chain is built from TRBV27 and TRBJ1-1, with 12 bases that match TRBD1. V lost 8 bases and J lost 4; bases outside the gene matches: 5. The germline gives CDR1 MNHEY, CDR2 SMNVEV (reference sequence). There are 14 residues in the CDR3. The DNA of the CDR3 is TGTGCCAGCCTTGAGGGACAGGGGGCCACTGAAGCTTTCTTT. This encodes CASLEGQGATEAFF.

This clone was observed a handful of times. The chain uses TRBV6-4 and TRBJ2-4; TRBD1 aligns across 9 bases. J gave up 14 bases and V 0 bases, and 5 bases lay outside the gene matches. CDR1 is MRHNA, CDR2 SNTAGT, per germline. The CDR3 runs 13 residues. CDR3 sequence reads: CASSDSTGGLKYF. The CDR3 nucleotides read TGTGCCAGCAGTGACTCGACAGGGGGACTTAAGTACTTC.

In nucleotides, the CDR3 is TGTGCCAGCAGCCACCGGGACAGATTCTCTGGAAACACCATATATTTT. The encoded protein is CASSHRDRFSGNTIYF. The chain is built from TRBV14 and TRBJ1-3, with TRBD1 matching over 7 bases. The CDR3 spans 16 residues. Germline V gene data show CDR1 as SGHDN and CDR2 as FVKESK. The trim removed 3 bases at V and 0 bases at J, leaving 5 bases unmatched.

The rearrangement links TRBV10-3 to TRBJ2-7; tentatively, D is TRBD1 (6 bases). This CDR3 is 13 amino acids long. CDR1 and CDR2 (germline): ENHRY, SYGVKD. The V end was cut by 6 bases, the J end by 2 bases, with 11 bases between. In DNA, the CDR3 is TGTGCCATCAGGTTCGCAGGGGCCTACGAGCAGTACTTC. Protein product: CAIRFAGAYEQYF.

The chain couples TRBV9 to TRBJ1-1; 7 bases line up with TRBD1. The length of the CDR3 is 15 residues. Trimming at V came to 4 bases and at J to 1 base, leaving 7 bases not matched to a gene. Per germline, CDR1 SGDLS and CDR2 YYNGEE. CDR3 coding DNA: TGTGCCAGCAGCCCCCCGGGACAGCCGAACACTGAAGCTTTCTTT. It yields the protein CASSPPGQPNTEAFF.

This chain links TRBV28 with TRBJ2-3, with 9 bases aligning to TRBD2. The CDR3 contains 15 residues. V dropped 3 bases and J dropped 6; count of bases not matched to a gene: 7. The V gene's germline CDR1 is MDHEN and CDR2 SYDVKM. This CDR3 is CASSFPGLASDTQYF. The CDR3 DNA is TGTGCCAGCAGTTTCCCGGGACTAGCATCTGATACGCAGTATTTT.

This chain connects TRBV5-8 to TRBJ2-3; possibly TRBD2 for D (5 bases). Trimming cost V 2 bases and J 4 bases, with 11 bases left between them. Germline CDR1 SGHTS, CDR2 YDEGEE. The CDR3 runs 14 residues. CDR3 in DNA: TGTGCCAGCAGCTTTGGTCTAGCCTCAGATACGCAGTATTTT. Protein: CASSFGLASDTQYF.

This clone was recorded once. The chain has TRBV5-6 and TRBJ1-1; unclear D gene. V dropped 5 bases and J dropped 2 bases, with 13 bases sitting between them. Germline V CDR1 and CDR2: SGHDT, YYEEEE. This CDR3 comprises 14 residues. The CDR3 DNA reads as TGTGCCAGCAGTCTTGGAGGTGGAAACACTGAAGCTTTCTTT. Translated: CASSLGGGNTEAFF.

The chain combines TRBV11-2 with TRBJ1-5; D possibly corresponds to TRBD1 (6 bases). Germline V gene sequence: CDR1 SGHAT, CDR2 FQNNGV. The V and J ends lost 3 bases and 6 bases respectively, with 9 bases between them. This CDR3 contains 13 residues. CDR3 sequence: CASSLGASQPQHF. The CDR3 DNA sequence: TGTGCCAGCAGCTTGGGGGCGTCTCAGCCCCAGCATTTT.

The gene calls are TRBV4-1 and TRBJ2-6; 10 bases align to TRBD1. The CDR3 extends over 17 amino acids. V lost 5 bases and J lost 4; bases outside the gene matches: 8. Germline V lookup: CDR1 MGHRA, CDR2 YSYEKL. This CDR3 reads CASSKRQGASGANVLTF. CDR3 nucleotide sequence: TGCGCCAGCAGCAAGAGACAGGGGGCGTCAGGGGCCAACGTCCTGACTTTC.

This clone was seen only a few times. V and J are TRBV5-4 and TRBJ2-5, with a possible D match to TRBD1 (6 bases). CDR1 is SGHNT and CDR2 is YYREEE in the germline V gene (reference sequence). This CDR3 spans 13 amino acids. The ends were cut back, 0 bases at V and 3 bases at J, with 6 bases in the middle. The CDR3 bases are TGTGCCAGCAGCTTGGACAGGGAAGAGACCCAGTACTTC. Translating gives CASSLDREETQYF. The variable domain in full, completed from reference TRBV5-4 and TRBJ2-5, reads ETGVTQSPTHLIKTRGQQVTLRCSSQSGHNTVSWYQQALGQGPQFIFQYYREEENGRGNFPPRFSGLQFPNYSSELNVNALELDDSALYLCASSLDREETQYFGPGTRLLVL.

The chain employs TRBV4-1 and TRBJ2-1; weak D call: TRBD2 (6 bases). CDR3 length equals 16 residues. Germline CDR1 reads MGHRA; CDR2 reads YSYEKL. V was pared by 4 bases and J by 9 bases, with 22 bases between. CDR3 sequence reads: CASSLSWGEISGEQFF. CDR3 nucleotide sequence: TGCGCCAGCAGCCTATCCTGGGGGGAAATCTCCGGTGAGCAGTTCTTC.

The chain links TRBV19 to TRBJ1-1, with unresolved D. Per the germline V gene, CDR1 is LNHDA and CDR2 is SQIVND (reference sequence). Trimming left V 8 bases short and J 1 base short, with 14 bases between. CDR3 size: 14 residues. The CDR3 DNA sequence: TGTGCCAGTTCAAAGGGCCGGGGGAACACTGAAGCTTTCTTT. It yields the protein CASSKGRGNTEAFF.

The V and J genes are TRBV7-6 and TRBJ2-1; no definite D call. The CDR3 is 16 amino acids. The V gene lost 3 bases and the J gene lost 5 bases, with 17 bases spanning the gap. The germline V gene encodes CDR1 SGHVS and CDR2 FNYEAQ. CDR3 in DNA: TGTGCCAGCAGCTTCGAAGACTGGAGATTTGACAATGAGCAGTTCTTC. This encodes CASSFEDWRFDNEQFF. Full variable domain (remainder filled in from reference TRBV7-6 and TRBJ2-1): GAGVSQSPRYKVTKRGQDVALRCDPISGHVSLYWYRQALGQGPEFLTYFNYEAQQDKSGLPNDRFSAERPEGSISTLTIQRTEQRDSAMYRCASSFEDWRFDNEQFFGPGTRLTVL.

The chain is built from TRBV5-1 and TRBJ1-3; D uncertain. Germline lookup yields CDR1 SGHRS and CDR2 YFSETQ. The CDR3 totals 14 residues. Trimming removed 0 bases at V and 3 bases at J, with 7 bases between. The CDR3 sequence: CASSLVSDGNTIYF. DNA for the CDR3: TGCGCCAGCAGCTTGGTTTCAGATGGAAACACCATATATTTT.

The V and J genes are TRBV18 and TRBJ2-1, with 7 bases matching TRBD2. The germline V gene encodes CDR1 KGHSH and CDR2 LQKENI. There are 16 residues in the CDR3. The V and J ends lost 3 bases and 7 bases, in that order; junction bases with no gene match: 12. CDR3 sequence reads: CASSPGGSTFGNEQFF. In DNA, the CDR3 is TGTGCCAGCTCACCCGGGGGGAGCACGTTTGGAAATGAGCAGTTCTTC.

The sample holds a few counts of this clone. The chain has TRBV6-1 and TRBJ2-7, with TRBD1 matching 8 bases. The CDR3 covers 14 residues. CDR1 and CDR2 from the germline V gene are MNHNS and SASEGT. Trimming took 6 bases from V and 2 from J; bases not matched to a gene: 6. CDR3: CASRGQGVPYEQYF. The CDR3 coding sequence is TGTGCCAGCAGAGGACAGGGAGTTCCCTACGAGCAGTACTTC.

There are a few counts of this clone. V and J are TRBV9 and TRBJ2-7; 14 nucleotides line up with TRBD2. Per germline, CDR1 SGDLS and CDR2 YYNGEE. CDR3 size: 15 residues. V was pared by 2 bases and J by 6 bases, with 4 bases of the junction left unmatched. This CDR3 is CASSVRGTSGSEQYF. CDR3 sequence (DNA): TGTGCCAGCAGCGTTCGCGGGACTAGCGGGAGCGAGCAGTACTTC.

This rearrangement joins TRBV30 to TRBJ2-5, with 10 bases fitting TRBD2. V lost 7 bases, J lost 2 bases, and 13 bases stayed unmatched. Germline V CDR1 and CDR2: GTSNPN, SVGIG (reference sequence). CDR3 length: 16 residues. This CDR3 is CASQFRLAGKQETQYF. The CDR3 bases are TGTGCCTCACAATTCCGACTAGCGGGTAAACAAGAGACCCAGTACTTC. Drawing the rest from reference TRBV30 and TRBJ2-5, the complete variable domain is SQTIHQWPATLVQPVGSPLSLECTVEGTSNPNLYWYRQAAGRGLQLLFYSVGIGQISSEVPQNLSASRPQDRQFILSSKKLLLSDSGFYLCASQFRLAGKQETQYFGPGTRLLVL.

The chain is built from TRBV19 and TRBJ1-5; D is possibly TRBD1 (5 bases). This CDR3 is 13 amino acids long. Germline CDR1 and CDR2: LNHDA and SQIVND (reference sequence). Trimming pared 6 bases from V and 2 bases from J, leaving 8 bases between. CDR3: CASSQGGNQPQHF. CDR3 coding DNA: TGTGCCAGTAGCCAGGGCGGCAATCAGCCCCAGCATTTT.